A selection of T cell receptor beta chains follows, all from one sample in a study of blood T cell repertoires in COVID-19. Clones were sequenced by immunoSEQ multiplex PCR, and TCRdb holds only the in-frame ones, with some missing. The data hold approximately 94,000 clones, with around four fifths observed a single time. The source material was peripheral blood. The receptors were sampled from a woman in her 70s with acute or convalescent COVID-19. CDR3s include the opening cysteine and the closing phenylalanine or tryptophan. The D gene is left open where the match is weak. Rows may omit the clone size; those that give it use once, few, many or a size class.

V gene	clone size	J gene	D gene	CDR3 DNA	CDR3 protein
TRBV3-1/TRBV3-2	.	TRBJ1-4	.	TGTGCCAGCAGCCATCTGGTAGCTTCCGAAAAACTGTTTTTT	CASSHLVASEKLFF
TRBV6-5	.	TRBJ1-2	TRBD1	TGTGCCAGCAGTCCAGACAGGGCTTGGCGCGGCTACACCTTC	CASSPDRAWRGYTF
TRBV7-3	.	TRBJ2-2	TRBD2	TGTGCCAGCAGCTTACTAGCGGGGGAAACCGGGGAGCTGTTTTTT	CASSLLAGETGELFF
TRBV7-9	.	TRBJ2-5	TRBD2	TGTGCCAGCAGCAAAGACCTAGCGGGGCCACAAGAGACCCAGTACTTC	CASSKDLAGPQETQYF
TRBV24-1	.	TRBJ2-1	.	TGTGCCACCAGTGATTTGCCGGGAGGCAGGGGCCACTACAATGAGCAGTTCTTC	CATSDLPGGRGHYNEQFF
TRBV7-3	.	TRBJ2-2	.	TGTGCCAGCAGCTCCCCTCTAGGGGAGCTGTTTTTT	CASSSPLGELFF
TRBV14	.	TRBJ2-1	TRBD1	TGTGCCAGCAGCCAAGTGGGGGACAGGGGGCAGGTTGAGCAGTTCTTC	CASSQVGDRGQVEQFF
TRBV28	few	TRBJ1-3	.	TGTGCCAGCAGTTTGAGCGTACCCTCTGGAAACACCATATATTTT	CASSLSVPSGNTIYF
TRBV12-3/TRBV12-4	many	TRBJ1-5	.	TGTGCCAGCCGCGCAACGATCGATCAGCCCCAGCATTTT	CASRATIDQPQHF
TRBV28	.	TRBJ1-2	TRBD1	TGTGCCAGCAGTACCCGTGGAGGACAGGGGGTAAACTATGGCTACACCTTC	CASSTRGGQGVNYGYTF
TRBV7-9	once	TRBJ1-2	.	TGTGCCAGCAGCCTCGGGGGTACGGACTATGGCTACACCTTC	CASSLGGTDYGYTF
TRBV6-1	.	TRBJ1-1	TRBD1	TGTGCCAGCAGTCAGACAGGGTCTTACACTGAAGCTTTCTTT	CASSQTGSYTEAFF
TRBV5-4	.	TRBJ2-5	TRBD2	TGTGCCAGCAGTCCCGCGGGGGGCCAAGAGACCCAGTACTTC	CASSPAGGQETQYF